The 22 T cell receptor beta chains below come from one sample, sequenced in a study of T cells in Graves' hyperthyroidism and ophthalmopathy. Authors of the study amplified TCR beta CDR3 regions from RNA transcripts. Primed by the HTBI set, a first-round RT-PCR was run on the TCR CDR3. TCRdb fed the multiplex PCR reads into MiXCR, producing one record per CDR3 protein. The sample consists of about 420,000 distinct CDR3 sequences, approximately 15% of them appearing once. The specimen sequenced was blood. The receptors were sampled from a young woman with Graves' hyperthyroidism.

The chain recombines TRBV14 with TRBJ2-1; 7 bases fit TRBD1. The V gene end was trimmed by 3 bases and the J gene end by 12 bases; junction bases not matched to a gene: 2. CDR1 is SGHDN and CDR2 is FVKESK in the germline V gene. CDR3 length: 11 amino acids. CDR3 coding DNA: TGTGCCAGCAGCCATGGGACAGTGCAGTTCTTC. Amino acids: CASSHGTVQFF.

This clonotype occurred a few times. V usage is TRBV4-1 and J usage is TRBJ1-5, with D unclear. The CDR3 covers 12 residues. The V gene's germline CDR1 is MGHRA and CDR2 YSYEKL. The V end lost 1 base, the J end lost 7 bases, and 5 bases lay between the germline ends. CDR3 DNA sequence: TGCGCCAGCAGCCAAGGCGAACAGCCCCAGCATTTT. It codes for CASSQGEQPQHF.

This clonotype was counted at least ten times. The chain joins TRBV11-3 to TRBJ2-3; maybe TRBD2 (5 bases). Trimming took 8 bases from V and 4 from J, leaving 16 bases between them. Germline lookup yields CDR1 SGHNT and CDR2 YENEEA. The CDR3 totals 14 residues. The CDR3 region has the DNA TGTGCCAGCCGACCCGGGGAGACACCAGATACGCAGTATTTT. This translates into CASRPGETPDTQYF.

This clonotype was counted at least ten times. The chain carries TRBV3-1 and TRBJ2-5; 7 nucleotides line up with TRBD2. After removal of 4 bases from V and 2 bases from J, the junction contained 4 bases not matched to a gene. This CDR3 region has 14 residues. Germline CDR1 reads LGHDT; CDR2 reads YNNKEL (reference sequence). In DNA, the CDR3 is TGTGCCAGCAGCCTCCGGACTAGGCAAGAGACCCAGTACTTC. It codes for CASSLRTRQETQYF.

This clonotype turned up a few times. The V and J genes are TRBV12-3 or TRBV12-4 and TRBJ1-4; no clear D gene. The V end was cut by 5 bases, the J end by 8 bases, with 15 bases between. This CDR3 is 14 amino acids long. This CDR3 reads CASSPGGLEEKLFF. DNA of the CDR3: TGTGCCAGCAGTCCAGGAGGACTAGAAGAAAAACTGTTTTTT.

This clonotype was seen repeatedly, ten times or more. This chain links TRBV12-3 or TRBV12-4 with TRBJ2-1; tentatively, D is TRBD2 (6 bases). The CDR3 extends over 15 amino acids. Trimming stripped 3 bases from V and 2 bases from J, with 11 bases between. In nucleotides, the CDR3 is TGTGCCAGCAGTTTGGCTAGCGAGACCTACAATGAGCAGTTCTTC. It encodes CASSLASETYNEQFF.

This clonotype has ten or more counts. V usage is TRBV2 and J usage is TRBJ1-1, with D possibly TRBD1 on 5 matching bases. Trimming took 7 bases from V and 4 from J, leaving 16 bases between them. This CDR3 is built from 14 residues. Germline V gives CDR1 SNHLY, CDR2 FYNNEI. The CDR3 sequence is CASNHDSSITEAFF. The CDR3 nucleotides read TGTGCCAGCAACCACGACAGCTCGATCACTGAAGCTTTCTTT.

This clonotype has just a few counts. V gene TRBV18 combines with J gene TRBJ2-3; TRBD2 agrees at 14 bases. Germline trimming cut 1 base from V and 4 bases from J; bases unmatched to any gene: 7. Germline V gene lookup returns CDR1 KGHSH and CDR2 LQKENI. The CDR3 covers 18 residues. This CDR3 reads CASSPLRGLAGAADTQYF. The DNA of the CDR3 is TGTGCCAGCTCACCACTCAGGGGACTAGCGGGAGCCGCAGATACGCAGTATTTT.

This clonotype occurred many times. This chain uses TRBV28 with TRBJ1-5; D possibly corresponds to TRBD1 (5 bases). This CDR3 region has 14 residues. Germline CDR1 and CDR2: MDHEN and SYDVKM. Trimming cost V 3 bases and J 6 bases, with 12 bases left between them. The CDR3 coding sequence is TGTGCCAGCAGTTTTGAGGCCGGGGGTCAGCCCCAGCATTTT. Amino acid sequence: CASSFEAGGQPQHF. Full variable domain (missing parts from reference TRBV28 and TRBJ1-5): DVKVTQSSRYLVKRTGEKVFLECVQDMDHENMFWYRQDPGLGLRLIYFSYDVKMKEKGDIPEGYSVSREKKERFSLILESASTNQTSMYLCASSFEAGGQPQHFGDGTRLSIL.

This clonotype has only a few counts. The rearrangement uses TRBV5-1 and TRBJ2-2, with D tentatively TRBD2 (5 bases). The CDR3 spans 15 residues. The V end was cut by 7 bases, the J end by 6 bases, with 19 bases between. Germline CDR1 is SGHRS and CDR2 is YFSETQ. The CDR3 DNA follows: TGCGCCAGCGTATCGCCTGGGAGTATGGCCGGGGAGCTGTTTTTT. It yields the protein CASVSPGSMAGELFF.

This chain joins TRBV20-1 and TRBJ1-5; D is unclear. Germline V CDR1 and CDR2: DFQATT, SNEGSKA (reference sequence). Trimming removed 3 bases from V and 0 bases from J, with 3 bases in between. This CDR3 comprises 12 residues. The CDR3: CSARTSNQPQHF. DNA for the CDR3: TGCAGTGCTAGGACTAGCAATCAGCCCCAGCATTTT.

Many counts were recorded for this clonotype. The CDR3 spells CASSIEWDRGRQMANTEAFF. The DNA of the CDR3 is TGTGCCAGCAGTATCGAATGGGACAGGGGGCGTCAAATGGCCAACACTGAAGCTTTCTTT. This chain connects TRBV27 to TRBJ1-1, with 12 nucleotides matching TRBD1. The V and J ends lost 5 bases and 2 bases, in that order; junction bases with no gene match: 18. The CDR3 extends over 20 amino acids. Germline CDR1 is MNHEY and CDR2 is SMNVEV (reference sequence).

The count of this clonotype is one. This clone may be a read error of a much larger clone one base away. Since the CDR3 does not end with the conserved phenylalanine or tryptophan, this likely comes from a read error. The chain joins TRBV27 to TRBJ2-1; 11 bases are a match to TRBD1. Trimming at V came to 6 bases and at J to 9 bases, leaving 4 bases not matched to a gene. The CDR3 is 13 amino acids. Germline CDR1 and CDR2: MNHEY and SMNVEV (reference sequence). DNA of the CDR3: TGTGCCAGCAGGTACGGGACAGGGGGTGAGCAGTTCCTC. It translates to CASRYGTGGEQFL.

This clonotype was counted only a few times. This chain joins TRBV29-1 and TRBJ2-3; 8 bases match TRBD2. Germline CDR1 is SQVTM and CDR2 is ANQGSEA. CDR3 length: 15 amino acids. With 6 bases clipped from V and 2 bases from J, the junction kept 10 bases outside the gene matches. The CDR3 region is CSVPVGGGATDTQYF. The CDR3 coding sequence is TGCAGCGTGCCCGTCGGGGGGGGGGCCACAGATACGCAGTATTTT.

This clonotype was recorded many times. As DNA, the CDR3 is TGTGCCAGCAGCCAAGGTCCGGGGACTAATGAAAAACTGTTTTTT. Its protein product is CASSQGPGTNEKLFF. This chain uses TRBV14 with TRBJ1-4, with D uncertain. Germline lookup yields CDR1 SGHDN and CDR2 FVKESK. V lost 1 base and J 2 bases, leaving 8 bases between the germline ends. The CDR3 runs 15 residues.

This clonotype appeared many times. This chain's CDR3 is CASSTGLTYQETQYF. The CDR3 DNA is TGTGCCAGCAGCACGGGACTAACGTACCAAGAGACCCAGTACTTC. The chain uses TRBV7-6 and TRBJ2-5; 7 bases align to TRBD2. CDR1 and CDR2 from the germline V gene are SGHVS and FNYEAQ. CDR3 length: 15 amino acids. V shed 5 bases, J shed 0 bases, and the junction held 6 bases outside the gene matches.

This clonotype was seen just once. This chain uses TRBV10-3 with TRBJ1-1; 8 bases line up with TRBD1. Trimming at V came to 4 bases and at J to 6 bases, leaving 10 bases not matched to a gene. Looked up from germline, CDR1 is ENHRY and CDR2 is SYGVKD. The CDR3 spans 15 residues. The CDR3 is CAISAFDRGGSEAFF. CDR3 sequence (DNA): TGTGCCATCAGTGCCTTTGACAGGGGTGGTTCTGAAGCTTTCTTT.

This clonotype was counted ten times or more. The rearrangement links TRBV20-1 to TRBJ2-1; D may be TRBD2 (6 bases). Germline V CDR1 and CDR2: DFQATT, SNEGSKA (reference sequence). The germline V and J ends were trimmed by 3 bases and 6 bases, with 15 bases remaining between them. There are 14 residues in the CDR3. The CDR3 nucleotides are TGCAGTGCTAGGGCTGGGACCGGGGGCAATGAGCAGTTCTTC. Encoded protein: CSARAGTGGNEQFF.

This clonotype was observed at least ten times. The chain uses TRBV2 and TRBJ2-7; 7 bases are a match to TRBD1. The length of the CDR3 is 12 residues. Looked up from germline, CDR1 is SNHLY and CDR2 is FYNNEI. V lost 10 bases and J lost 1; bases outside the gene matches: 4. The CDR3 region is CATRQGSYEQYF. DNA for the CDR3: TGTGCCACCCGACAGGGTTCCTACGAGCAGTACTTC.

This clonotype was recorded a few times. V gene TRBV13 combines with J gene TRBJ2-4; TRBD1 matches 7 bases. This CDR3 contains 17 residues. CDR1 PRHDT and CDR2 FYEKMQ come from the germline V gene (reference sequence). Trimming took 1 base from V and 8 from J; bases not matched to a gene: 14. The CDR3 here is CASSLEGAAGTTDIQYF. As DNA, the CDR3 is TGTGCCAGCAGCTTAGAGGGGGCTGCGGGCACGACCGACATTCAGTACTTC.

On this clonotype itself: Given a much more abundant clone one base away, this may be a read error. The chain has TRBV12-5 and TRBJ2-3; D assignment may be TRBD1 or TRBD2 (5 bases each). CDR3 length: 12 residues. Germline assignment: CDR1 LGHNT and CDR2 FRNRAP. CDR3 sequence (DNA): TGTGCTAGTGGTGAGGGGCGATATACGCGGTATTTT. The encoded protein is CASGEGRYTRYF. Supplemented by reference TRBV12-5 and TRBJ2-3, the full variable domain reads DARVTQTPRHKVTEMGQEVTMRCQPILGHNTVFWYRQTMMQGLELLAYFRNRAPLDDSGMPKDRFSAEMPDATLATLKIQPSEPRDSAVYFCASGEGRYTRYFGPGTRLTVL.

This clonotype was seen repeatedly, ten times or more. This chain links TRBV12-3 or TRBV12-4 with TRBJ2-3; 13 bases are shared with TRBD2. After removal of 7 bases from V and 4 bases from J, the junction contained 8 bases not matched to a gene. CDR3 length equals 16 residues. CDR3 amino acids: CASTTSGRAGADTQYF. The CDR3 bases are TGTGCCAGCACCACTAGCGGGAGGGCTGGCGCAGATACGCAGTATTTT.